These 15 T cell receptor beta chains were all obtained from the same sample, sequenced in a study of vaccination effects on CD4 cells after COVID-19. These receptors' antigens are unknown. The repertoire was sequenced with immunoSEQ multiplex PCR; TCRdb's copy has only in-frame clones and lacks some. The table includes 84,000 or so clones, roughly 80% detected once. Peptide-pool stimulation followed by sequencing identified expanded antigen-specific CD4+ clonotypes in the ViraFEST assay. Once cultured for 9 to 11 days, the cells underwent separation to obtain CD4+ T cells. Two doses of either BNT162b2 or mRNA-1273 were given to each participant. The source was CD4+ T cells from PBMCs cultured with HCoV-OC43 spike peptides, collected after COVID-19 vaccination. The subset was: HCoV-OC43 spike overlapping peptide pool stimulation. The receptors were gathered from a human donor who received a COVID-19 vaccine.

The J gene is TRBJ2-7, the V gene TRBV6-2 or TRBV6-3; no definite D call. Germline CDR1 is MNHEY and CDR2 is SVGEGT. V lost 1 base to trimming and J lost 5 bases, with 3 bases between them. This CDR3 is 11 amino acids long. CDR3 amino acids: CASSYLDEQYV. For the CDR3, the DNA is TGTGCCAGCAGTTACTTGGACGAGCAGTACGTC.

This clone has just a few counts. The chain has TRBV3-1 (or the pseudogene TRBV3-2) and TRBJ1-3, with TRBD1 as a possible D gene (5 bases). This CDR3 has 16 residues. V was shortened by 1 base and J by 0 bases, with 10 bases between the two germline ends. In germline, CDR1 is LGHDT, CDR2 YNNKEL (reference sequence). DNA of the CDR3: TGTGCCAGCAGCCAAGGTCCGGGGCCCTCTGGAAACACCATATATTTT. Protein sequence: CASSQGPGPSGNTIYF.

This clone was seen a single time. V usage is TRBV9 and J usage is TRBJ1-2; D is ambiguous. The CDR3 spans 13 residues. Germline V CDR1 and CDR2: SGDLS, YYNGEE. V was shortened by 3 bases and J by 3 bases, with 9 bases between the two germline ends. As DNA, the CDR3 is TGTGCCAGCAGCGGGTTAGGGTACTATGGCTACACCTTC. This codes for CASSGLGYYGYTF.

The chain combines TRBV27 with TRBJ1-5; possibly TRBD1 for D (5 bases). The CDR3 totals 14 residues. Deletions cut 5 bases from V and 11 bases from J, with 19 bases between. Germline V lookup: CDR1 MNHEY, CDR2 SMNVEV (reference sequence). The CDR3 coding sequence is TGTGCCAGCAGTCACGACAGATCCCGGGTGTCCCAGCATTTT. Its translation: CASSHDRSRVSQHF.

DNA of the CDR3: TGTGCCAGCAGCAGCTCGGTACAGAACACTGAAGCTTTCTTT. The encoded protein is CASSSSVQNTEAFF. The genes are TRBV2 and TRBJ1-1; D gene unclear. Germline V lookup: CDR1 SNHLY, CDR2 FYNNEI. With 6 bases removed from V and 1 base from J, the gap between germline ends came to 12 bases. The CDR3 sequence is 14 residues long.

The gene calls are TRBV12-5 and TRBJ2-2; D uncertain. The CDR3 spans 14 residues. Per the germline V gene, CDR1 is LGHNT and CDR2 is FRNRAP. The V end was cut by 2 bases, the J end by 0 bases, with 4 bases between. The CDR3 spells CASGLTPNTGELFF. The CDR3 DNA is TGTGCTAGTGGTTTGACCCCGAACACCGGGGAGCTGTTTTTT.

This chain joins TRBV12-5 and TRBJ1-5; 8 nucleotides match TRBD1. The V segment lost 6 bases and the J segment 6 bases; nucleotides outside the gene matches: 7. Germline CDR1 reads LGHNT; CDR2 reads FRNRAP. The length of the CDR3 is 14 residues. The CDR3 loop reads CASGPRQGSQPQHF. CDR3 nucleotide sequence: TGTGCTAGTGGCCCGAGACAGGGGAGTCAGCCCCAGCATTTT. The full variable domain, with the rest looked up from reference TRBV12-5 and TRBJ1-5, is DARVTQTPRHKVTEMGQEVTMRCQPILGHNTVFWYRQTMMQGLELLAYFRNRAPLDDSGMPKDRFSAEMPDATLATLKIQPSEPRDSAVYFCASGPRQGSQPQHFGDGTRLSIL.

This sequence joins TRBV2 and TRBJ2-7; D not certain. Germline V gives CDR1 SNHLY, CDR2 FYNNEI. Trimming pared 1 base from V and 7 bases from J, leaving 11 bases between. The CDR3 has 13 amino acids. The CDR3 bases are TGTGCCAGCAGTGAAGTGGCCAGATGGGAGCAGTACGTC. The encoded protein is CASSEVARWEQYV.

This clone occurred once. This rearrangement joins TRBV6-6 to TRBJ2-1; D may match TRBD1 or TRBD2 (5 bases each). The length of the CDR3 is 11 residues. In germline, CDR1 is MNHNY, CDR2 SVGAGI (reference sequence). Written as DNA, the CDR3 is TGTGGTCGGGACCAGTACAATGAGCAGTTCTTC. Its translation is CGRDQYNEQFF.

V and J are TRBV2 and TRBJ2-5; TRBD2 agrees at 9 bases. The V gene end was trimmed by 11 bases and the J gene end by 5 bases; junction bases not matched to a gene: 9. Germline CDR1 SNHLY, CDR2 FYNNEI. This CDR3 comprises 13 residues. For the CDR3, the DNA is TGTGCCCTAGGAGGCGGGGGGGCGGAGACCCAGTACTTC. This gives the protein CALGGGGAETQYF. The full variable domain, with the rest looked up from reference TRBV2 and TRBJ2-5, is EPEVTQTPSHQVTQMGQEVILRCVPISNHLYFYWYRQILGQKVEFLVSFYNNEISEKSEIFDDQFSVERPDGSNFTLKIRSTKLEDSAMYFCALGGGGAETQYFGPGTRLLVL.

The rearrangement uses TRBV5-1 and TRBJ2-5, with D possibly matching TRBD1 (7 bases). CDR1 is SGHRS and CDR2 is YFSETQ in the germline V gene. CDR3 length: 14 residues. The ends were cut back, 7 bases at V and 2 bases at J, with 15 bases in the middle. Written as DNA, the CDR3 is TGCGCCAGCTCCCCAGGGGGGCAGCAAGAGACCCAGTACTTC. The encoded protein is CASSPGGQQETQYF.

DNA for the CDR3: TGTGCCTGGAGTGTAACCGTACCCGGCTATGGCTACACCTTC. Its translation: CAWSVTVPGYGYTF. The V call is TRBV30, the J call TRBJ1-2; D is uncertain. Germline loops: CDR1 GTSNPN, CDR2 SVGIG (reference sequence). The V end lost 0 bases, the J end lost 4 bases, and 12 bases lay between the germline ends. The CDR3 is 14 amino acids.

This chain joins TRBV9 and TRBJ1-5; D may be TRBD1 (6 bases). The CDR3 is 14 amino acids. CDR1 and CDR2 (germline): SGDLS, YYNGEE. V was pared by 0 bases and J by 2 bases, with 6 bases between. As DNA, the CDR3 is TGTGCCAGCAGCGTAGAGGGGGGCAATCAGCCCCAGCATTTT. It codes for CASSVEGGNQPQHF.

The chain employs TRBV7-2 and TRBJ2-4; possible D gene TRBD2, 6 bases. The germline V gene has CDR1 SGHTA and CDR2 FQGNSA. Trimming removed 5 bases at V and 5 bases at J, with 19 bases between. The CDR3 has 16 residues. The CDR3 DNA sequence: TGTGCCAGCAGCCCCGGGACTCCGAAGCGCCAAAACATTCAGTACTTC. Translated, it gives CASSPGTPKRQNIQYF. The entire variable domain, with the rest obtained from reference TRBV7-2 and TRBJ2-4, is as follows: GAGVSQSPSNKVTEKGKDVELRCDPISGHTALYWYRQSLGQGLEFLIYFQGNSAPDKSGLPSDRFSAERTGGSVSTLTIQRTQQEDSAVYLCASSPGTPKRQNIQYFGAGTRLSVL.

This clone was observed a handful of times. This rearrangement joins TRBV4-1 to TRBJ1-3; D is uncertain. Germline V gives CDR1 MGHRA, CDR2 YSYEKL. V was pared by 3 bases and J by 3 bases, with 6 bases between. The CDR3 consists of 13 residues. The CDR3 sequence is CASSHGFGNTIYF. As DNA, the CDR3 is TGCGCCAGCAGCCACGGATTTGGAAACACCATATATTTT.